These 9 T cell receptor beta chains originate from one sample sequenced in a study of human T cells and chemical hapten exposure. Time point defined: patch test 3, about 24 weeks after DPC sensitization. Treatment reported: therapeutic diphenylcyclopropenone sensitization with weekly scalp DPC. TCRdb re-called the RACE reads through MiXCR, storing one row per CDR3 protein. The sample includes 150,000 to 200,000 distinct CDR3 sequences, about 25% of them seen just once. Here the sequenced sample was whole blood, taken in connection with sensitization to the hapten diphenylcyclopropenone (DPC). The receptor source for this set is a woman aged 40 to 50 with alopecia areata. Some clones in this sample may be carry-over from other donors' samples.

Ten or more counts support this clonotype. The CDR3 reads CASSQWGTTEWETQYF. CDR3 sequence (DNA): TGCGCCAGCAGCCAATGGGGAACGACAGAATGGGAGACCCAGTACTTC. The chain recombines TRBV5-1 with TRBJ2-5, with D possibly matching TRBD1 (5 bases). This CDR3 contains 16 residues. The V and J ends lost 4 bases and 5 bases respectively, with 21 bases between them. Germline assignment: CDR1 SGHRS and CDR2 YFSETQ.

The chain recombines TRBV3-1 with TRBJ1-5; D uncertain. CDR1 is LGHDT and CDR2 is YNNKEL in the germline V gene (reference sequence). V was shortened by 2 bases and J by 3 bases, with 2 bases between the two germline ends. The CDR3 has 12 amino acids. The CDR3 loop is CASSQTNQPQHF. The CDR3 DNA reads TGTGCCAGCAGCCAAACCAATCAGCCCCAGCATTTT.

The rearrangement links TRBV28 to TRBJ1-1; 7 bases are shared with TRBD1. With V trimmed by 3 bases and J by 5 bases, 9 bases remained unmatched. This CDR3 comprises 15 residues. CDR1 and CDR2 (germline): MDHEN, SYDVKM. CDR3 residues: CASSLVTGPVTEAFF. The CDR3 nucleotides are TGTGCCAGCAGTTTGGTGACAGGGCCGGTAACTGAAGCTTTCTTT.

The CDR3 here is CASSLAGTVNTEAFF. The CDR3 DNA reads TGTGCCAGCAGCTTAGCCGGGACAGTGAACACTGAAGCTTTCTTT. This chain joins TRBV7-9 and TRBJ1-1; 7 nucleotides line up with TRBD1. The germline gives CDR1 SEHNR, CDR2 FQNEAQ (reference sequence). This CDR3 region has 15 residues. V gave up 0 bases and J gave up 0 bases; unmatched junction bases: 1. The full variable domain, completed using reference TRBV7-9 and TRBJ1-1, is DTGVSQNPRHKITKRGQNVTFRCDPISEHNRLYWYRQTLGQGPEFLTYFQNEAQLEKSRLLSDRFSAERPKGSFSTLEIQRTEQGDSAMYLCASSLAGTVNTEAFFGQGTRLTVV.

This chain joins TRBV6-2 or TRBV6-3 and TRBJ1-2, with D unresolved. CDR1 MNHEY and CDR2 SVGEGT come from the germline V gene. The CDR3 contains 11 residues. The V gene lost 8 bases and the J gene lost 4 bases, with 8 bases spanning the gap. CDR3: CASSTAYGYTF. The CDR3 DNA sequence: TGTGCCAGCTCAACAGCCTATGGCTACACCTTC.

The V call is TRBV20-1, the J call TRBJ1-5; 9 positions agree with TRBD1. The CDR3 has 14 residues. Germline V CDR1 and CDR2: DFQATT, SNEGSKA (reference sequence). V lost 1 base to trimming and J lost 4 bases; unmatched junction nucleotides: 2. CDR3 bases: TGCAGTGCTAGAGGGGACAGGGAAAATCAGCCCCAGCATTTT. Its protein product is CSARGDRENQPQHF.

The rearrangement joins TRBV6-2 or TRBV6-3 to TRBJ2-1; 9 positions match TRBD1. V was pared by 7 bases and J by 6 bases, with 4 bases of the junction left unmatched. The germline V gene has CDR1 MNHEY and CDR2 SVGEGT. The CDR3 is 13 residues long. In DNA, the CDR3 is TGTGCCAGCAAACAGGGGGCGGTCAATGAGCAGTTCTTC. Protein sequence: CASKQGAVNEQFF.

This clonotype was seen more than once but under ten times. V and J are TRBV4-2 and TRBJ1-2; D remains ambiguous. The CDR3 loop spans 16 amino acids. V was trimmed by 4 bases and J by 4 bases, leaving 19 bases between them. Germline CDR1 reads LGHNA; CDR2 reads YNFKEQ. The CDR3 bases are TGTGCCAGCAGCCCCACGACGGGCGAAGGTGGCTATGGCTACACCTTC. Amino acids: CASSPTTGEGGYGYTF.

The CDR3 loop is CASSRQSQTGGEGYTF. The CDR3 nucleotides read TGCGCCAGCAGCCGCCAATCCCAGACAGGGGGCGAGGGCTACACCTTC. J is TRBJ1-2 and V is TRBV4-3, with TRBD1 identical over 10 bases. The CDR3 runs to 16 residues. Germline trimming cut 4 bases from V and 8 bases from J; bases unmatched to any gene: 13. Germline CDR1 reads LGHNA; CDR2 reads YSLEER.